This T cell receptor (beta chain) was captured in a study of blood T cell repertoires in COVID-19. The wider study: Whether acute or convalescent, the COVID-19 samples came from the United States, Italy and Spain. In each case, the material was cDNA or gDNA derived from T cells, B-cell-depleted T cells, or PBMCs.

Two negative PCRs, clearance, or symptom resolution were required of recovered Cohort 3 donors. The V gene end was trimmed by 1 base and the J gene end by 11 bases; junction bases not matched to a gene: 13. Looked up from germline, CDR1 is MDHEN and CDR2 is SYDVKM. The CDR3 runs 16 residues. Per the authors' pipeline: Estimation of nucleated cell counts relied on the amplification of reference gene primers. Generated by immunoSEQ multiplex PCR, the TCRdb table keeps only in-frame clones and is missing some. That table supplies the V and J calls and clone size; D and trimming were determined from the DNA. The repertoire has 200,000 to 250,000 clones, 65% to 85% of them found once; the top ten carry about 3.3%.

The V call is TRBV28, the J call TRBJ1-5; 8 nucleotides line up with TRBD1. The sample was PBMCs or T cells enriched from blood (not recorded which). The TCR was taken from an older woman who had recovered from COVID-19. In nucleotides, the CDR3 is TGTGCCAGCAGTTTATTATTGGGGACAGGTATCGGGGCCCAGCATTTT. Its protein product is CASSLLLGTGIGAQHF.